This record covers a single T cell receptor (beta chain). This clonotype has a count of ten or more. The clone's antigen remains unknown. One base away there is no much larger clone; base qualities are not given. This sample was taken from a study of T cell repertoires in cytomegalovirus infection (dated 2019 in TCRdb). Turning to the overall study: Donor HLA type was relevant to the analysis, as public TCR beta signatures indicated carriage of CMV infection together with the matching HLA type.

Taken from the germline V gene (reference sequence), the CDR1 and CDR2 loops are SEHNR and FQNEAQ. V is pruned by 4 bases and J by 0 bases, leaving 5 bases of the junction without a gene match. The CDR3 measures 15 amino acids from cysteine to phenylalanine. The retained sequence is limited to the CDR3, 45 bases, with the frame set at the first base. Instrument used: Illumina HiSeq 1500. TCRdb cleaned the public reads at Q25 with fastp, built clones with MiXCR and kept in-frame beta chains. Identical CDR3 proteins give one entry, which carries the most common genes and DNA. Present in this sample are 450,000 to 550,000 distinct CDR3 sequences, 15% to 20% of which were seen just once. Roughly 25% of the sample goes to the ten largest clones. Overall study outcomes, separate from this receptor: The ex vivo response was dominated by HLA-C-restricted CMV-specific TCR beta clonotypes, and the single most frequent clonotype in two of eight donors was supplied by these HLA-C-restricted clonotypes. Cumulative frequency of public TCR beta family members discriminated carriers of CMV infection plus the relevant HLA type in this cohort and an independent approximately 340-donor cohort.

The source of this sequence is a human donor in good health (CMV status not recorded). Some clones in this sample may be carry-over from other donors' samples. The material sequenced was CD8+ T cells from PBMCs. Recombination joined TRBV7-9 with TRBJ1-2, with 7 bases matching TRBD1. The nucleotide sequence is TGTGCCAGCAGCTCACCTGGGACAGCTAACTATGGCTACACCTTC. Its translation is CASSSPGTANYGYTF.